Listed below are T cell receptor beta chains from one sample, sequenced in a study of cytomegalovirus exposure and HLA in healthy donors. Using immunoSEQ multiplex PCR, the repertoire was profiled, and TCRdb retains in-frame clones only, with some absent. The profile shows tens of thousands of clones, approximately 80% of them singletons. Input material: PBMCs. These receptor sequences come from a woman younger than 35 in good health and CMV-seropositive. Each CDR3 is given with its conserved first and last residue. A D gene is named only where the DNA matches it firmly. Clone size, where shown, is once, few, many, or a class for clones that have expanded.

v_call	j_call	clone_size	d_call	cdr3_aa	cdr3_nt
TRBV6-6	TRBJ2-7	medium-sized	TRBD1	CASSYGTGGYEQYF	TGTGCCAGCAGTTACGGGACAGGGGGCTACGAGCAGTACTTC
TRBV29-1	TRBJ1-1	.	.	CSVESPLLESTEAFF	TGCAGCGTCGAGAGCCCACTTTTGGAGAGCACTGAAGCTTTCTTT
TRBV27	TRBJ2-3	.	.	CASSGLTGRSTDTQYF	TGTGCCAGCAGTGGGCTTACAGGGAGAAGCACAGATACGCAGTATTTT
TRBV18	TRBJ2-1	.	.	CASSPRGRMLNEQFF	TGTGCCAGCTCACCACGGGGGCGCATGTTAAATGAGCAGTTCTTC
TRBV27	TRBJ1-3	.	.	CASSLTSPGYSGNTIYF	TGTGCCAGCAGTTTGACTAGCCCCGGATACTCTGGAAACACCATATATTTT
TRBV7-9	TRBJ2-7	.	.	CASSLLTSDSYEQYF	TGTGCCAGCAGCTTGTTGACATCGGACTCCTACGAGCAGTACTTC
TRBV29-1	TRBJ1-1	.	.	CSARGSEAFF	TGCAGCGCCCGGGGGTCTGAAGCTTTCTTT
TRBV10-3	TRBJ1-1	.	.	CAISDKGGRMNTEAFF	TGTGCCATCAGTGATAAGGGGGGGCGGATGAACACTGAAGCTTTCTTT
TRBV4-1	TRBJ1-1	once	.	CASSQGERDTEAFF	TGCGCCAGCAGCCAAGGGGAGCGGGACACTGAAGCTTTCTTT
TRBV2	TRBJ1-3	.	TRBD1	CASRETGAGNTIYF	TGTGCCAGCAGAGAAACAGGGGCTGGAAACACCATATATTTT
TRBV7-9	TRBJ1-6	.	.	CASSLDGGNSPLHF	TGTGCCAGCAGCTTAGATGGGGGCAATTCACCCCTCCACTTT
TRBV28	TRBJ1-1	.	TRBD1	CASSTGGRTEAFF	TGTGCCAGCAGTACAGGGGGCAGAACTGAAGCTTTCTTT
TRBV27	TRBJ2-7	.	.	CACSLRGASYEQYF	TGTGCCTGCAGTTTACGGGGGGCTAGCTACGAGCAGTACTTC
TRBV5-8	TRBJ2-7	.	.	CASGYGGGGYEQYF	TGTGCCAGCGGTTACGGCGGAGGAGGGTACGAGCAGTACTTC
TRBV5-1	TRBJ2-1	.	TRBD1	CASSSGTGDNEQFF	TGCGCCAGCAGCTCCGGGACAGGAGACAATGAGCAGTTCTTC
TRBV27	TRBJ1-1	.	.	CASSFGQRDTEAFF	TGTGCCAGCAGTTTCGGGCAGAGGGACACTGAAGCTTTCTTT
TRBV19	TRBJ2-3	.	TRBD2	CASGAGGSTDTQYF	TGTGCCAGTGGAGCGGGAGGTAGCACAGATACGCAGTATTTT
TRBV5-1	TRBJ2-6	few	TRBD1	CASSMGQLLGANVLTF	TGCGCCAGCAGCATGGGACAGTTGCTTGGGGCCAACGTCCTGACTTTC
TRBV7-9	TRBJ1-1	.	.	CASSSSTIPEAFF	TGTGCCAGCAGCTCGTCTACTATCCCTGAAGCTTTCTTT
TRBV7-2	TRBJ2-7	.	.	CASSGLWAGNTYEQYF	TGTGCCAGCAGCGGGCTCTGGGCGGGAAATACCTACGAGCAGTACTTC
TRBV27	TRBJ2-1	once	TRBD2	CASSPRGGPYNEQFF	TGTGCCAGCAGCCCCCGCGGGGGGCCCTACAATGAGCAGTTCTTC
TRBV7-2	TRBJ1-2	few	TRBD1	CASSLSPQGAGYGYTF	TGTGCCAGCAGCTTATCCCCGCAGGGGGCAGGCTATGGCTACACCTTC
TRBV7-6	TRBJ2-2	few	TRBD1	CASSSGQGGNTGELFF	TGTGCCAGCAGCTCGGGACAGGGAGGAAACACCGGGGAGCTGTTTTTT
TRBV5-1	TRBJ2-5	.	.	CASSLGVGQTRAETQYF	TGCGCCAGCAGCTTGGGGGTAGGACAAACCCGGGCCGAGACCCAGTACTTC
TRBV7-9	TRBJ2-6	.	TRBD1	CASSSRDRTGANVLTF	TGTGCCAGCAGCTCCAGGGACAGAACAGGGGCCAACGTCCTGACTTTC